The clone carrying this TCR beta chain was observed a few times. Its antigen is as yet unknown. This CDR3 is built from 16 residues. V was trimmed by 0 bases and J by 0 bases, leaving 10 bases between them. Germline V gene data show CDR1 as LGHDT and CDR2 as YNNKEL (reference sequence). The data are from a study of identical twins. Study results and limitations: Beta clonotypes that were abundant in cord blood contained fewer insertions, a pattern absent from memory repertoires.

A template switching step contributed a universal primer site, while unique molecular identifiers were present in the cDNA. TCRdb independently ran MiXCR on the 5' RACE reads; one entry per CDR3 protein. This table has around 1.7 million distinct CDR3 sequences, about 32% appearing once. V and J are TRBV3-1 and TRBJ2-3, with no clear D. This sequence originates from a newborn girl in good health. Material for sequencing was cord blood. The CDR3 DNA reads as TGTGCCAGCAGCCAAGAGGCTCCGCCAAGCACAGATACGCAGTATTTT. Its translation: CASSQEAPPSTDTQYF.